The 6 T cell receptor beta chains given below trace back to one sample, sequenced in a study of blood T cell repertoires in COVID-19. This table comes from immunoSEQ multiplex PCR, and its TCRdb copy is limited to in-frame clones, with some not included. The sample lists more than 85,000 clones; 70% to 90% were seen once. The sample consisted of PBMCs or T cells enriched from blood (not recorded which). The source of these receptors is a woman aged 45-59 years who had recovered from COVID-19.

This rearrangement joins TRBV28 to TRBJ2-7, with TRBD2 matching 7 bases. The junction had 5 bases not matched to a gene; V was cut back by 3 bases and J by 0 bases. The CDR3 extends over 15 amino acids. Germline-derived CDR1 and CDR2 are MDHEN and SYDVKM. CDR3 sequence (DNA): TGTGCCAGCAGTTTTCCACGGGAGGCCTCCTACGAGCAGTACTTC. This gives the protein CASSFPREASYEQYF. Complete variable domain (other parts from reference TRBV28 and TRBJ2-7): DVKVTQSSRYLVKRTGEKVFLECVQDMDHENMFWYRQDPGLGLRLIYFSYDVKMKEKGDIPEGYSVSREKKERFSLILESASTNQTSMYLCASSFPREASYEQYFGPGTRLTVT.

This rearrangement joins TRBV27 to TRBJ2-1; TRBD2 agrees at 10 bases. Trimming removed 5 bases from V and 5 bases from J; junction bases left unmatched: 15. The CDR3 spans 18 residues. Germline assignment: CDR1 MNHEY and CDR2 SMNVEV (reference sequence). The CDR3 sequence is CASSPLFQAGGRDNEQFF. CDR3 bases: TGTGCCAGCAGTCCACTATTCCAAGCGGGGGGGCGCGACAATGAGCAGTTCTTC.

The rearrangement links TRBV28 to TRBJ2-7, with D maybe TRBD2 (7 bases). Germline CDR1 and CDR2: MDHEN and SYDVKM. The V end lost 7 bases, the J end lost 8 bases, and 24 bases lay between the germline ends. The CDR3 spans 15 residues. CDR3 nucleotide sequence: TGTGCCAGCACCCCCCCCGGGCCCAGGGGAGGGAAGCAGTACTTC. Translating gives CASTPPGPRGGKQYF.

The V and J genes are TRBV5-1 and TRBJ2-1; D possibly corresponds to TRBD2 (7 bases). CDR1 is SGHRS and CDR2 is YFSETQ in the germline V gene. The CDR3 covers 17 residues. Between the trimmed V and J ends, which lost 0 bases and 9 bases, there was a span of 22 bases. The CDR3 here is CASSLALKRGGGGEQFF. CDR3 coding DNA: TGCGCCAGCAGCTTGGCCCTTAAACGCGGGGGAGGGGGTGAGCAGTTCTTC.

This clone was seen just once. This chain joins TRBV5-1 and TRBJ2-7, with TRBD1 identical over 7 bases. Looked up from germline, CDR1 is SGHRS and CDR2 is YFSETQ. The V segment lost 3 bases and the J segment 2 bases; nucleotides outside the gene matches: 2. The CDR3 has 13 residues. The CDR3 protein is CASSSTGPYEQYF. In nucleotides, the CDR3 is TGCGCCAGCAGCTCGACAGGGCCCTACGAGCAGTACTTC.

The gene calls are TRBV10-3 and TRBJ2-3; 14 positions agree with TRBD2. The CDR3 is 16 amino acids. The germline V gene encodes CDR1 ENHRY and CDR2 SYGVKD. The V gene end was trimmed by 7 bases and the J gene end by 6 bases; junction bases not matched to a gene: 9. The CDR3 sequence is CAINPGTSGGSDTQYF. DNA for the CDR3: TGTGCCATCAATCCCGGGACTAGCGGGGGTTCCGATACGCAGTATTTT.